The clone carrying this T cell receptor (beta chain) was picked up one time. The entry originates in a study of shared clonotypes between healthy human individuals. Partitioning of CD4+ cells yielded a CD45RA+ naive subset and a CD45RA-negative memory subset. This CDR3 region has 16 residues. The V gene's germline CDR1 is SGDLS and CDR2 YYNGEE. Trimming removed 4 bases from V and 4 bases from J, with 17 bases in between. TCRdb's table, derived via immunoSEQ multiplex PCR, lists solely in-frame clones and lacks some. The table lists more than 1,200,000 clones, just under 99% of them singletons. The sequenced sample was naive CD4+ T cells sorted from blood. Subset noted: CD45RA+ positively selected. The TCR was taken from a man aged 30 to 39 in good health. The rearrangement uses TRBV9 and TRBJ2-2, with D possibly being TRBD2 (5 bases). CDR3 coding DNA: TGTGCCAGCAGCACCCTAGCAAGGTCGTCCACCGGGGAGCTGTTTTTT. This codes for CASSTLARSSTGELFF.